The TCR beta chain under discussion was sequenced for a study of shared clonotypes between healthy human individuals. The method was immunoSEQ multiplex PCR; TCRdb's version includes in-frame clones alone and lacks a portion of them. The sample yields 2 million to 2.5 million clones, just under 95% seen once. The CDR3 totals 15 residues. Deletions cut 3 bases from V and 4 bases from J, with 14 bases between. Germline V CDR1 and CDR2: MNHNS, SASEGT. The source is a man aged 18-30 years in good health. Some clones in this sample may be carry-over from other donors' samples. The sample consisted of naive CD4+ T cells from PBMCs. Subset in this sample: CD45RA+ positively selected. The gene calls are TRBV6-1 and TRBJ2-3, with TRBD1 as a possible D gene (5 bases). The CDR3, as DNA: TGTGCCAGCAGTGATCAGGGTTGGCCCGCAGATACGCAGTATTTT. This sequence encodes CASSDQGWPADTQYF.